A single sample is the source of the 21 T cell receptor beta chains below, sequenced in a study of identifying expanded T cells in peripheral blood. This table comes from immunoSEQ multiplex PCR, and its TCRdb copy is limited to in-frame clones, with some not included. The sample yields around 130,000 clones, about 86% seen once. The sequencing sample was made of blood. Every receptor here comes from a person aged 18 to 75 in good health.

The V and J genes are TRBV14 and TRBJ1-2, with 7 bases lining up with TRBD1. The CDR3 sequence is 19 residues long. Germline V CDR1 and CDR2: SGHDN, FVKESK. J gave up 4 bases and V 0 bases, and 17 bases lay outside the gene matches. Here the CDR3 reads CASSQEVKLRSTGSYGYTF. In nucleotides, the CDR3 is TGTGCCAGCAGCCAAGAAGTCAAGTTGAGGTCGACAGGGAGCTATGGCTACACCTTC.

The chain is built from TRBV6-1 and TRBJ1-6; no clear D. V lost 3 bases to trimming and J lost 5 bases, with 8 bases between them. The CDR3 totals 14 residues. From germline, CDR1 is MNHNS and CDR2 SASEGT. The CDR3 spells CASSDNSNNSPLHF. The CDR3 DNA sequence: TGTGCCAGCAGTGATAACAGTAATAATTCACCCCTCCACTTT.

The chain has TRBV18 and TRBJ1-1, with D unclear. CDR3 length: 13 residues. Germline CDR1 KGHSH, CDR2 LQKENI. V gave up 6 bases and J gave up 8 bases, with 16 bases separating them. CDR3: CASSPGWREEAFF. The CDR3 DNA follows: TGTGCCAGCTCTCCGGGGTGGCGAGAAGAAGCTTTCTTT.

V and J are TRBV18 and TRBJ2-1; D perhaps matches TRBD1 (6 bases). The CDR3 runs to 13 residues. V was shortened by 5 bases and J by 4 bases, with 9 bases between the two germline ends. Germline V gene data show CDR1 as KGHSH and CDR2 as LQKENI. Here the CDR3 DNA reads TGTGCCAGCTCAACGGACAGTTACAATGAGCAGTTCTTC. It yields the protein CASSTDSYNEQFF.

This chain links TRBV7-2 with TRBJ1-6; D not resolved. Trimming took off 3 bases at V and 6 bases at J, with 9 bases between the two ends. Looked up from germline, CDR1 is SGHTA and CDR2 is FQGNSA. The CDR3 covers 14 residues. The chain's CDR3 is CASSFEVVNSPLHF. The CDR3 bases are TGTGCCAGCAGCTTCGAGGTTGTTAATTCACCCCTCCACTTT. Filled out from reference TRBV7-2 and TRBJ1-6, the complete variable domain reads GAGVSQSPSNKVTEKGKDVELRCDPISGHTALYWYRQSLGQGLEFLIYFQGNSAPDKSGLPSDRFSAERTGGSVSTLTIQRTQQEDSAVYLCASSFEVVNSPLHFGNGTRLTVT.

Remarks on this clone: The same CDR3 is also encoded by other DNA sequences in this sample. The J gene is TRBJ1-5, the V gene TRBV30; D unresolved. V lost 1 base and J lost 1, with 2 bases in between. The CDR3 has 12 amino acids. Germline CDR1 and CDR2: GTSNPN and SVGIG (reference sequence). The CDR3 nucleotides read TGTGCCTGGAGTGGGAGCAATCAGCCCCAGCATTTT. This encodes CAWSGSNQPQHF.

This chain joins TRBV5-1 and TRBJ1-5, with D unresolved. V was shortened by 0 bases and J by 5 bases, with 9 bases between the two germline ends. In germline, CDR1 is SGHRS, CDR2 YFSETQ. This CDR3 contains 14 residues. CDR3 bases: TGCGCCAGCAGCTTGGGAGGCAGTCATCAGCCCCAGCATTTT. As protein: CASSLGGSHQPQHF.

This sequence joins TRBV5-6 and TRBJ1-5, with D possibly being TRBD1 (6 bases). CDR1 is SGHDT and CDR2 is YYEEEE in the germline V gene. The CDR3 length is 14 residues. Deletions cut 4 bases from V and 2 bases from J, with 10 bases between. The CDR3: CASSRRGGNQPQHF. In nucleotides, the CDR3 is TGTGCCAGCAGCCGCAGGGGTGGCAATCAGCCCCAGCATTTT.

The rearrangement uses TRBV7-3 and TRBJ1-1; 7 bases are shared with TRBD1. This CDR3 region has 13 residues. Germline values: CDR1 SGHTA, CDR2 FQGTGA. V was pared by 5 bases and J by 3 bases, with 3 bases of the junction left unmatched. The chain's CDR3 is CASSPQGYTEAFF. CDR3 DNA: TGTGCCAGCAGCCCACAGGGGTACACTGAAGCTTTCTTT.

V gene TRBV25-1 combines with J gene TRBJ2-7; D is ambiguous. Per germline, CDR1 MGHDK and CDR2 SYGVNS. This CDR3 contains 13 residues. Trimming left V 5 bases short and J 4 bases short, with 12 bases between. CDR3 coding DNA: TGTGCCAGCAGTAGGCAGAACTATTACGAGCAGTACTTC. This translates into CASSRQNYYEQYF.

The chain couples TRBV4-3 to TRBJ1-4, with D unclear. Germline CDR1 and CDR2: LGHNA and YSLEER. This CDR3 region has 15 residues. V lost 0 bases and J lost 4, with 9 bases in between. The CDR3 loop is CASSQDPRSNEKLFF. CDR3 sequence (DNA): TGCGCCAGCAGCCAAGATCCCCGGAGTAATGAAAAACTGTTTTTT.

The chain couples TRBV7-3 to TRBJ2-7, with D possibly matching TRBD1 (5 bases). V lost 2 bases to trimming and J lost 7 bases, with 12 bases between them. The CDR3 runs to 13 residues. The germline V gene encodes CDR1 SGHTA and CDR2 FQGTGA. CDR3 sequence: CASSLVTVREQYF. Here the CDR3 DNA reads TGTGCCAGCAGCTTAGTGACAGTGAGGGAGCAGTACTTC.

Note on this clone: Other DNA sequences of this sample code for an identical CDR3. The chain is built from TRBV18 and TRBJ1-5; D ambiguous. This CDR3 spans 14 amino acids. V was cut by 4 bases and J by 0 bases, with 7 bases left in between. Germline V lookup: CDR1 KGHSH, CDR2 LQKENI. The CDR3 DNA follows: TGTGCCAGCTCACGGCAGGATAGCAATCAGCCCCAGCATTTT. The encoded protein is CASSRQDSNQPQHF.

This chain uses TRBV18 with TRBJ1-1; 8 bases are shared with TRBD1. This CDR3 spans 15 amino acids. Germline assignment: CDR1 KGHSH and CDR2 LQKENI. J gave up 1 base and V 2 bases, and 3 bases lay outside the gene matches. CDR3 sequence: CASSPDRGGNTEAFF. DNA for the CDR3: TGTGCCAGCTCACCAGACAGGGGAGGGAACACTGAAGCTTTCTTT.

This chain's CDR3 is CASSSTGDEQYF. In nucleotides, the CDR3 is TGTGCCAGCAGCTCGACAGGGGACGAGCAGTACTTC. The chain recombines TRBV5-5 with TRBJ2-7; TRBD1 agrees at 8 bases. V lost 3 bases and J lost 5; bases outside the gene matches: 1. In germline, CDR1 is SGHKS, CDR2 YYEKEE (reference sequence). This CDR3 is built from 12 residues.

The genes are TRBV2 and TRBJ2-1; 7 positions agree with TRBD1. J lost 5 bases, V lost 5 bases, and 3 bases had no gene match. The germline V gene encodes CDR1 SNHLY and CDR2 FYNNEI. The CDR3 is 13 residues long. CDR3 sequence: CASSYRGDNEQFF. The CDR3 DNA sequence: TGTGCCAGCAGTTACAGGGGAGACAATGAGCAGTTCTTC.

V is TRBV4-2 and J is TRBJ2-2; D is unresolved. The CDR3 has 16 residues. The V gene lost 1 base and the J gene lost 0 bases, with 9 bases spanning the gap. Germline V gene data show CDR1 as LGHNA and CDR2 as YNFKEQ. CDR3 sequence: CASSQVKLTNTGELFF. CDR3 sequence (DNA): TGTGCCAGCAGCCAAGTAAAACTAACGAACACCGGGGAGCTGTTTTTT.

The chain employs TRBV9 and TRBJ1-2, with 9 bases fitting TRBD1. The germline V gene has CDR1 SGDLS and CDR2 YYNGEE. The CDR3 has 13 amino acids. V dropped 6 bases and J dropped 5; count of bases not matched to a gene: 5. The CDR3 is CASTSGTGYGYTF. CDR3 in DNA: TGTGCCAGCACTTCCGGGACAGGGTATGGCTACACCTTC.

This chain uses TRBV6-5 with TRBJ2-3; D gene uncertain. Trimming removed 2 bases from V and 2 bases from J, with 8 bases in between. In germline, CDR1 is MNHEY, CDR2 SVGAGI. The CDR3 consists of 14 residues. The CDR3 here is CASSYDTNTDTQYF. As DNA, the CDR3 is TGTGCCAGCAGTTACGACACGAACACAGATACGCAGTATTTT.

CDR3 loop: CASSLGRTGELFF. In nucleotides, the CDR3 is TGTGCCAGCAGTTTAGGGCGCACCGGGGAGCTGTTTTTT. This chain uses TRBV28 with TRBJ2-2; no firm D call. This CDR3 contains 13 residues. V lost 2 bases and J lost 4, with 5 bases in between. Looked up from germline, CDR1 is MDHEN and CDR2 is SYDVKM.

The gene calls are TRBV11-3 and TRBJ2-1, with TRBD1 matching 8 bases. This CDR3 has 15 amino acids. J lost 4 bases, V lost 5 bases, and 7 bases had no gene match. Per germline, CDR1 SGHNT and CDR2 YENEEA. CDR3 DNA: TGTGCCAGCAGCCGAGACAGGGGTCATTACAATGAGCAGTTCTTC. It yields the protein CASSRDRGHYNEQFF. Variable domain in full (rest from reference TRBV11-3 and TRBJ2-1): EAGVVQSPRYKIIEKKQPVAFWCNPISGHNTLYWYLQNLGQGPELLIRYENEEAVDDSQLPKDRFSAERLKGVDSTLKIQPAELGDSAVYLCASSRDRGHYNEQFFGPGTRLTVL.